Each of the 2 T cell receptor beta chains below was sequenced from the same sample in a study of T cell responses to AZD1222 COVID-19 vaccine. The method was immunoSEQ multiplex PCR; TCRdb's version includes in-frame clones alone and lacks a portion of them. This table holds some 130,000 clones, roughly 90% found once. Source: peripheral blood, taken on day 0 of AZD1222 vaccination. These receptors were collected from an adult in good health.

The DNA of the CDR3 is TGTGCCAGCAGCAAAGAAGAACAGGGAAGATCGTCGGCTAATTCACCCCTCCACTTT. This translates into CASSKEEQGRSSANSPLHF. The rearrangement joins TRBV21-1 to TRBJ1-6; TRBD1, the table's D call, was not compared with the DNA. TRBV21-1 has pseudogene status. This CDR3 has 19 amino acids.

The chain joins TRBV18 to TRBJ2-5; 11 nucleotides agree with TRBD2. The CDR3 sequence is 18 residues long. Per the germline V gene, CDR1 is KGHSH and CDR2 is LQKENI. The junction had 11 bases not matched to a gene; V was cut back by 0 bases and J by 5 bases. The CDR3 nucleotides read TGTGCCAGCTCACCACCCAGTGTAGCGGGAGGGCCAAGGGAGACCCAGTACTTC. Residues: CASSPPSVAGGPRETQYF.